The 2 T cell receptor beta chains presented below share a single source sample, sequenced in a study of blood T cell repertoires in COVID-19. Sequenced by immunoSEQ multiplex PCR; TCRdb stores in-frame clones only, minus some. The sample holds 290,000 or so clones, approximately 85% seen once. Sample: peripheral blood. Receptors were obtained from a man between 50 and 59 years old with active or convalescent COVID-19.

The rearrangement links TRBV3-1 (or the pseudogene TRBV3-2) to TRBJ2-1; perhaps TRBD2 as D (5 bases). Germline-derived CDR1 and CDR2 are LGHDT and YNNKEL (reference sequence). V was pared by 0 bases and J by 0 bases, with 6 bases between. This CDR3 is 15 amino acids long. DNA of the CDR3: TGTGCCAGCAGCCAAGACGGGAACTCCTACAATGAGCAGTTCTTC. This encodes CASSQDGNSYNEQFF.

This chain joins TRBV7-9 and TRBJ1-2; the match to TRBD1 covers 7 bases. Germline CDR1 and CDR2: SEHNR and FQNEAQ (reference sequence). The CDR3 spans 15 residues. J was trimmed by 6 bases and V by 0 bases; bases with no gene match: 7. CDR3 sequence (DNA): TGTGCCAGCAGCTTAGCGTTGGGACAGCGTGATGGCTACACCTTC. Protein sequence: CASSLALGQRDGYTF.